Shown below are 25 T cell receptor beta chains from a single sample sequenced in a study of blood T cell repertoires in COVID-19. Generated by immunoSEQ multiplex PCR, the TCRdb table keeps only in-frame clones and is missing some. The sample yields 250,000 to 350,000 clones, around 81% seen once. The sample was peripheral blood. These receptors originate from a person between 70 and 80 years old with COVID-19, enrolled during active disease.

V usage is TRBV5-1 and J usage is TRBJ1-3, with a possible D match to TRBD1 (6 bases). The CDR3 extends over 15 amino acids. Trimming left V 2 bases short and J 0 bases short, with 9 bases between. Looked up from germline, CDR1 is SGHRS and CDR2 is YFSETQ. The DNA of the CDR3 is TGCGCCAGCAGCTTAGACAGGAACTCTGGAAACACCATATATTTT. Translating it yields CASSLDRNSGNTIYF. Full variable domain (missing parts from reference TRBV5-1 and TRBJ1-3): KAGVTQTPRYLIKTRGQQVTLSCSPISGHRSVSWYQQTPGQGLQFLFEYFSETQRNKGNFPGRFSGRQFSNSRSEMNVSTLELGDSALYLCASSLDRNSGNTIYFGEGSWLTVV.

V is TRBV2 and J is TRBJ1-6; D remains unclear. The CDR3 has 17 residues. Germline values: CDR1 SNHLY, CDR2 FYNNEI. Trimming took off 0 bases at V and 5 bases at J, with 14 bases between the two ends. This chain's CDR3 is CASSEARETFHNSPLHF. In nucleotides, the CDR3 is TGTGCCAGCAGTGAAGCTAGGGAGACATTCCATAATTCACCCCTCCACTTT. The full variable domain, with the rest looked up from reference TRBV2 and TRBJ1-6, is EPEVTQTPSHQVTQMGQEVILRCVPISNHLYFYWYRQILGQKVEFLVSFYNNEISEKSEIFDDQFSVERPDGSNFTLKIRSTKLEDSAMYFCASSEARETFHNSPLHFGNGTRLTVT.

This clone appeared a single time. The chain recombines TRBV6-8 with TRBJ1-3; 8 bases are a match to TRBD1. This CDR3 is built from 15 residues. The J segment lost 0 bases and the V segment lost 6 bases, leaving 4 bases of the junction unmatched. CDR1 and CDR2 from the germline V gene are MNHGY and SAAAGT. The CDR3 nucleotides read TGTGCCAGCAGCGTTCAGGGGGCCTCTGGAAACACCATATATTTT. Translation gives CASSVQGASGNTIYF.

The chain joins TRBV6-5 to TRBJ2-7, with TRBD1 matching over 7 bases. The CDR3 contains 16 residues. Trimming at V came to 0 bases and at J to 0 bases, leaving 5 bases not matched to a gene. Germline V gene lookup returns CDR1 MNHEY and CDR2 SVGAGI. CDR3 DNA: TGTGCCAGCAGTTACTCTTGGACAGGCAACTCCTACGAGCAGTACTTC. Translation gives CASSYSWTGNSYEQYF.

This clone was recorded only once. The chain uses TRBV7-3 and TRBJ2-2; tentative D call: TRBD2 (5 bases). With 8 bases removed from V and 7 bases from J, the gap between germline ends came to 14 bases. This CDR3 is built from 13 residues. Per the germline V gene, CDR1 is SGHTA and CDR2 is FQGTGA. The CDR3: CASASGVGGELFF. The CDR3 DNA reads as TGTGCCAGCGCCTCCGGGGTCGGCGGGGAGCTGTTTTTT. The full variable domain, rest sourced from reference TRBV7-3 and TRBJ2-2, is GAGVSQTPSNKVTEKGKYVELRCDPISGHTALYWYRQSLGQGPEFLIYFQGTGAADDSGLPNDRFFAVRPEGSVSTLKIQRTERGDSAVYLCASASGVGGELFFGEGSRLTVL.

This clone was seen a few times. The chain links TRBV2 to TRBJ1-1; TRBD1 matches at 9 bases. Germline V gives CDR1 SNHLY, CDR2 FYNNEI. V dropped 1 base and J dropped 5; count of bases not matched to a gene: 5. This CDR3 region has 15 residues. The CDR3, as DNA: TGTGCCAGCAGTGAAGACAGGGGGCGGGGAACTGAAGCTTTCTTT. Its protein product is CASSEDRGRGTEAFF.

The V gene is TRBV7-9, the J gene TRBJ2-5; 7 nucleotides align to TRBD1. There are 12 residues in the CDR3. V dropped 4 bases and J dropped 5; count of bases not matched to a gene: 1. The germline V gene encodes CDR1 SEHNR and CDR2 FQNEAQ (reference sequence). CDR3 region: CASSSQGETQYF. The CDR3 coding sequence is TGTGCCAGCAGCTCACAGGGGGAGACCCAGTACTTC.

The chain recombines TRBV11-2 with TRBJ2-7; D may be TRBD2 (6 bases). The CDR3 covers 13 residues. Germline V gene lookup returns CDR1 SGHAT and CDR2 FQNNGV. V gave up 5 bases and J gave up 2 bases, with 10 bases separating them. The CDR3 sequence is CASSQGLPYEQYF. CDR3 bases: TGTGCCAGCAGCCAGGGACTGCCCTACGAGCAGTACTTC.

The CDR3 loop reads CATRGQIEQYF. As DNA, the CDR3 is TGTGCCACCAGGGGGCAGATCGAGCAGTACTTC. The genes are TRBV6-5 and TRBJ2-7; 8 bases match TRBD1. The length of the CDR3 is 11 residues. Germline trimming cut 10 bases from V and 6 bases from J; bases unmatched to any gene: 5. Germline CDR1 is MNHEY and CDR2 is SVGAGI.

V gene TRBV9 combines with J gene TRBJ2-5; possibly TRBD2 for D (6 bases). In germline, CDR1 is SGDLS, CDR2 YYNGEE. Trimming shortened V by 0 bases and J by 3 bases, and 12 bases separated the two germline ends. The CDR3 has 15 residues. CDR3 in DNA: TGTGCCAGCAGCGTAGTGGGTAGCGGTAAAGAGACCCAGTACTTC. Residues: CASSVVGSGKETQYF. Supplemented by reference TRBV9 and TRBJ2-5, the full variable domain reads DSGVTQTPKHLITATGQRVTLRCSPRSGDLSVYWYQQSLDQGLQFLIQYYNGEERAKGNILERFSAQQFPDLHSELNLSSLELGDSALYFCASSVVGSGKETQYFGPGTRLLVL.

V usage is TRBV25-1 and J usage is TRBJ1-3, with D possibly TRBD1 on 6 matching bases. The V gene's germline CDR1 is MGHDK and CDR2 SYGVNS. V was trimmed by 3 bases and J by 2 bases, leaving 17 bases between them. This CDR3 spans 17 amino acids. The CDR3 coding sequence is TGTGCCAGCAGTGACCGGATAACAGGGTTTGCTGGAAACACCATATATTTT. Encoded protein: CASSDRITGFAGNTIYF.

This clone has only a few counts. The rearrangement uses TRBV29-1 and TRBJ1-1, with no clear D. The V gene lost 5 bases and the J gene lost 5 bases, with 6 bases spanning the gap. CDR3 length: 10 amino acids. Germline assignment: CDR1 SQVTM and CDR2 ANQGSEA. The CDR3 sequence is CSVLGTEAFF. In nucleotides, the CDR3 is TGCAGCGTTCTCGGGACTGAAGCTTTCTTT.

This chain uses TRBV19 with TRBJ1-5, with 7 bases identical to TRBD1. This CDR3 region has 20 residues. In germline, CDR1 is LNHDA, CDR2 SQIVND (reference sequence). The trim removed 0 bases at V and 5 bases at J, leaving 19 bases unmatched. CDR3 in amino acids: CASSIDPRKDTGDPYQPQHF. In nucleotides, the CDR3 is TGTGCCAGTAGTATAGATCCAAGAAAAGATACAGGGGACCCCTATCAGCCCCAGCATTTT.

The chain has TRBV2 and TRBJ1-4, with TRBD1 matching over 7 bases. CDR3 length: 15 amino acids. The germline V gene encodes CDR1 SNHLY and CDR2 FYNNEI. Losses at the gene ends were 2 bases for V and 4 bases for J; bases not matched to a gene: 4. The CDR3 protein is CASSESGTDNEKLFF. CDR3 nucleotide sequence: TGTGCCAGCAGTGAATCCGGGACAGATAATGAAAAACTGTTTTTT.

The chain is built from TRBV28 and TRBJ1-3; no firm D call. Trimming shortened V by 3 bases and J by 0 bases, and 9 bases separated the two germline ends. Germline CDR1 and CDR2: MDHEN and SYDVKM. The CDR3 length is 15 residues. This CDR3 is CASSFVPDSGNTIYF. CDR3 nucleotides: TGTGCCAGCAGTTTTGTACCAGACTCTGGAAACACCATATATTTT. Full variable domain (rest looked up from reference TRBV28 and TRBJ1-3): DVKVTQSSRYLVKRTGEKVFLECVQDMDHENMFWYRQDPGLGLRLIYFSYDVKMKEKGDIPEGYSVSREKKERFSLILESASTNQTSMYLCASSFVPDSGNTIYFGEGSWLTVV.

The J gene is TRBJ2-6, the V gene TRBV6-1, with D tentatively TRBD1 (5 bases). V was pared by 3 bases and J by 0 bases, with 21 bases between. CDR1 and CDR2 from the germline V gene are MNHNS and SASEGT. This CDR3 contains 20 residues. The chain's CDR3 is CASSDWVTASLSSGANVLTF. The CDR3 DNA is TGTGCCAGCAGTGATTGGGTGACAGCTTCTTTGAGCTCTGGGGCCAACGTCCTGACTTTC.

This clone was observed a handful of times. The chain links TRBV5-1 to TRBJ1-4, with a tentative D call TRBD1 (6 bases). Per the germline V gene, CDR1 is SGHRS and CDR2 is YFSETQ. V lost 5 bases, J lost 6 bases, and 17 bases lay in between. This CDR3 is built from 15 residues. The CDR3 here is CASRRETGPDEKLFF. CDR3 bases: TGCGCCAGCAGACGAGAGACAGGCCCGGATGAAAAACTGTTTTTT.

The chain employs TRBV13 and TRBJ1-5, with D possibly TRBD1 on 5 matching bases. The germline CDR1 and CDR2 sequences are PRHDT and FYEKMQ (reference sequence). This CDR3 has 16 residues. With 0 bases removed from V and 2 bases from J, the gap between germline ends came to 11 bases. CDR3 sequence: CASSLGGGSGNQPQHF. The CDR3 nucleotides are TGTGCCAGCAGCTTAGGCGGGGGTTCGGGCAATCAGCCCCAGCATTTT.

V gene TRBV6-2 or TRBV6-3 combines with J gene TRBJ2-7; TRBD2 is a possible D gene (5 bases). The CDR3 has 17 amino acids. CDR1 and CDR2 from the germline V gene are MNHEY and SVGEGT. Trimming removed 2 bases from V and 1 base from J, with 18 bases in between. The CDR3 here is CASSYDEASSRSYEQYF. The CDR3 DNA sequence: TGTGCCAGCAGTTACGATGAGGCTTCTAGCAGATCCTACGAGCAGTACTTC.

This clone was counted once. The chain uses TRBV10-3 and TRBJ2-1; 7 nucleotides align to TRBD1. The germline gives CDR1 ENHRY, CDR2 SYGVKD. V lost 7 bases to trimming and J lost 4 bases; unmatched junction nucleotides: 4. The CDR3 sequence is 13 residues long. The CDR3 is CAINQGDYNEQFF. CDR3 nucleotides: TGTGCCATCAACCAGGGGGATTACAATGAGCAGTTCTTC.

The rearrangement joins TRBV4-1 to TRBJ1-4; 8 bases agree with TRBD1. J was trimmed by 4 bases and V by 4 bases; bases with no gene match: 8. The CDR3 has 16 amino acids. Per germline, CDR1 MGHRA and CDR2 YSYEKL. In nucleotides, the CDR3 is TGCGCCAGCAGCCGGGACCCCGGACAGGGTAATGAAAAACTGTTTTTT. Protein: CASSRDPGQGNEKLFF.

The chain uses TRBV6-5 and TRBJ1-4; TRBD1 aligns across 7 bases. There are 15 residues in the CDR3. After removal of 6 bases from V and 5 bases from J, the junction contained 9 bases not matched to a gene. CDR1 is MNHEY and CDR2 is SVGAGI in the germline V gene. CDR3 region: CASSLMGQLNEKLFF. In nucleotides, the CDR3 is TGTGCCAGCAGCTTAATGGGACAGCTCAATGAAAAACTGTTTTTT.

The chain employs TRBV4-3 and TRBJ2-5, with 9 positions matching TRBD1. The V gene's germline CDR1 is LGHNA and CDR2 YSLEER. Trimming took 0 bases from V and 4 from J; bases not matched to a gene: 3. The CDR3 contains 15 residues. This CDR3 is CASSQEHRGRETQYF. CDR3 nucleotide sequence: TGCGCCAGCAGCCAAGAGCACAGGGGGCGAGAGACCCAGTACTTC.

The CDR3 nucleotides are TGTGCCTGGACTGAGGTTGGAAATTCACCCCTCCACTTT. It yields the protein CAWTEVGNSPLHF. The gene calls are TRBV30 and TRBJ1-6; D gene uncertain. The CDR3 consists of 13 residues. Germline CDR1 is GTSNPN and CDR2 is SVGIG (reference sequence). V was pared by 4 bases and J by 7 bases, with 11 bases between. Full variable domain (outside the CDR3, taken from reference TRBV30 and TRBJ1-6): SQTIHQWPATLVQPVGSPLSLECTVEGTSNPNLYWYRQAAGRGLQLLFYSVGIGQISSEVPQNLSASRPQDRQFILSSKKLLLSDSGFYLCAWTEVGNSPLHFGNGTRLTVT.

This sequence joins TRBV7-2 and TRBJ1-5, with a weak D call TRBD1 (6 bases). V was clipped by 1 base and J by 0 bases, with 19 bases between them. Germline CDR1 SGHTA, CDR2 FQGNSA. This CDR3 contains 19 residues. The CDR3 protein is CASSLVDTPGGYSNQPQHF. The CDR3 DNA reads as TGTGCCAGCAGCTTAGTCGATACGCCGGGGGGCTATAGCAATCAGCCCCAGCATTTT.